The 27 T cell receptor beta chains presented below share a single source sample, sequenced in a study of identifying expanded T cells in peripheral blood. The assay was immunoSEQ multiplex PCR, and TCRdb's table has in-frame clones only and misses some. The table records 90,000 to 120,000 clones, approximately 90% of them present only once. The sample comprised blood. The receptors were gathered from a person between 18 and 75 years old in good health.

This clone was counted a single time. The genes are TRBV28 and TRBJ1-1; TRBD1 agrees at 7 bases. Germline lookup yields CDR1 MDHEN and CDR2 SYDVKM. The CDR3 has 14 amino acids. After removal of 8 bases from V and 7 bases from J, the junction contained 13 bases not matched to a gene. The CDR3 sequence: CASHVADRKGEAFF. Written as DNA, the CDR3 is TGTGCCAGCCATGTGGCGGACAGGAAGGGTGAAGCTTTCTTT.

The rearrangement joins TRBV2 to TRBJ2-1; 7 bases line up with TRBD2. The CDR3 runs 16 residues. Germline CDR1 and CDR2: SNHLY and FYNNEI. V lost 5 bases, J lost 5 bases, and 12 bases stayed unmatched. The CDR3 spells CASSPLATSANNEQFF. CDR3 bases: TGTGCCAGCAGTCCTCTCGCTACTAGCGCGAACAATGAGCAGTTCTTC.

The V and J genes are TRBV2 and TRBJ2-1; possible D gene TRBD1, 6 bases. V lost 4 bases and J lost 0, with 22 bases in between. Germline CDR1 reads SNHLY; CDR2 reads FYNNEI. CDR3 size: 19 residues. CDR3 in DNA: TGTGCCAGCAGTGTTTTAAATCCAGGGGCTTACAGCTCCTACAATGAGCAGTTCTTC. This codes for CASSVLNPGAYSSYNEQFF.

V gene TRBV19 combines with J gene TRBJ1-3; D gene unclear. The CDR3 totals 13 residues. CDR1 and CDR2 (germline): LNHDA, SQIVND (reference sequence). V lost 6 bases, J lost 0 bases, and 6 bases lay in between. The CDR3 reads CASRENSGNTIYF. The CDR3 DNA reads TGTGCCAGTAGGGAAAACTCTGGAAACACCATATATTTT.

CDR3 nucleotides: TGTGCCAGCTCACCACTAATTCAGGGCGACTATGGCTACACCTTC. As protein: CASSPLIQGDYGYTF. This chain connects TRBV18 to TRBJ1-2; possibly TRBD1 for D (5 bases). The germline CDR1 and CDR2 sequences are KGHSH and LQKENI. The CDR3 has 15 residues. Trimming removed 1 base from V and 3 bases from J, with 12 bases in between.

This chain connects TRBV11-2 to TRBJ2-1; a possible D gene is TRBD1 (6 bases). Germline values: CDR1 SGHAT, CDR2 FQNNGV. CDR3 size: 14 residues. V dropped 1 base and J dropped 8 bases, with 12 bases sitting between them. In DNA, the CDR3 is TGTGCCAGCAGCTTAGGTAGGGGGAAAGATGAGCAGTTCTTC. This gives the protein CASSLGRGKDEQFF.

The rearrangement uses TRBV13 and TRBJ2-3; D perhaps matches TRBD2 (6 bases). The CDR3 is 13 amino acids. V lost 7 bases and J 3 bases, leaving 11 bases between the germline ends. Looked up from germline, CDR1 is PRHDT and CDR2 is FYEKMQ (reference sequence). CDR3 sequence reads: CASTAGSTDTQYF. Written as DNA, the CDR3 is TGTGCCAGCACCGCGGGGAGTACAGATACGCAGTATTTT.

The V gene is TRBV6-6, the J gene TRBJ2-7, with D possibly being TRBD1 or TRBD2 (5 bases each). V lost 0 bases to trimming and J lost 2 bases, with 11 bases between them. Germline CDR1 MNHNY, CDR2 SVGAGI (reference sequence). The CDR3 is made up of 15 amino acids. Written as DNA, the CDR3 is TGTGCCAGCAGTTACTCCGGGGACGGCACCTACGAGCAGTACTTC. It yields the protein CASSYSGDGTYEQYF.

The genes are TRBV30 and TRBJ1-2, with D perhaps matching TRBD1 (5 bases). Germline CDR1 and CDR2: GTSNPN and SVGIG (reference sequence). V was cut by 3 bases and J by 4 bases, with 18 bases left in between. The CDR3 covers 15 residues. CDR3 loop: CAWRGGTGTAYGYTF. DNA of the CDR3: TGTGCCTGGAGGGGGGGTACCGGGACCGCCTATGGCTACACCTTC.

This chain uses TRBV6-5 with TRBJ1-2; TRBD1 matches at 7 bases. The CDR3 covers 14 residues. Germline CDR1 and CDR2: MNHEY and SVGAGI. Unmatched junction bases numbered 6, after V lost 4 bases and J lost 4 bases. This CDR3 reads CASSWRTGGYGYTF. The CDR3 DNA follows: TGTGCCAGCAGTTGGAGGACAGGCGGCTATGGCTACACCTTC.

The count of this clone is one. This rearrangement joins TRBV7-9 to TRBJ1-5; D remains unclear. Germline V gene sequence: CDR1 SEHNR, CDR2 FQNEAQ (reference sequence). This CDR3 is built from 15 residues. Trimming shortened V by 5 bases and J by 4 bases, and 15 bases separated the two germline ends. The CDR3 spells CASSVLGFGNQPQHF. The CDR3 bases are TGTGCCAGCAGCGTCTTGGGCTTCGGGAATCAGCCCCAGCATTTT.

V gene TRBV11-2 combines with J gene TRBJ2-7, with unresolved D. In germline, CDR1 is SGHAT, CDR2 FQNNGV. V lost 0 bases to trimming and J lost 5 bases, with 8 bases between them. This CDR3 is 13 amino acids long. The CDR3: CASSLDLENEQYF. CDR3 coding DNA: TGTGCCAGCAGCTTAGATTTGGAGAACGAGCAGTACTTC. Full variable domain (missing parts from reference TRBV11-2 and TRBJ2-7): EAGVAQSPRYKIIEKRQSVAFWCNPISGHATLYWYQQILGQGPKLLIQFQNNGVVDDSQLPKDRFSAERLKGVDSTLKIQPAKLEDSAVYLCASSLDLENEQYFGPGTRLTVT.

The CDR3 here is CASTGRWGRGTEAFF. The CDR3 DNA reads as TGTGCCAGTACCGGCCGCTGGGGCAGGGGCACTGAAGCTTTCTTT. The chain carries TRBV19 and TRBJ1-1; D might be TRBD1 (6 bases). Germline CDR1 reads LNHDA; CDR2 reads SQIVND (reference sequence). V was clipped by 7 bases and J by 4 bases, with 19 bases between them. The CDR3 runs 15 residues. Based on the CDR3 plus reference TRBV19 and TRBJ1-1, the full variable domain is DGGITQSPKYLFRKEGQNVTLSCEQNLNHDAMYWYRQDPGQGLRLIYYSQIVNDFQKGDIAEGYSVSREKKESFPLTVTSAQKNPTAFYLCASTGRWGRGTEAFFGQGTRLTVV.

The rearrangement joins TRBV2 to TRBJ2-7, with 8 positions matching TRBD1. CDR3 length: 13 residues. Germline V gene lookup returns CDR1 SNHLY and CDR2 FYNNEI. Trimming cost V 5 bases and J 6 bases; bases outside gene matches: 6. The CDR3 is CASSRWTGSEQYF. The CDR3 region has the DNA TGTGCCAGCAGTCGGTGGACAGGGAGCGAGCAGTACTTC.

The J gene is TRBJ1-1, the V gene TRBV5-1; D gene unclear. The germline V gene has CDR1 SGHRS and CDR2 YFSETQ. The V end lost 7 bases, the J end lost 0 bases, and 16 bases lay between the germline ends. The CDR3 totals 15 residues. The CDR3 loop is CASSEGSTLNTEAFF. The CDR3 DNA sequence: TGCGCCAGCTCTGAGGGAAGTACTTTGAACACTGAAGCTTTCTTT.

This chain joins TRBV5-1 and TRBJ2-5; D gene unclear. The V gene lost 4 bases and the J gene lost 8 bases, with 9 bases spanning the gap. The CDR3 has 11 residues. Germline assignment: CDR1 SGHRS and CDR2 YFSETQ. CDR3 region: CASSQATTQYF. As DNA, the CDR3 is TGCGCCAGCAGCCAGGCGACTACCCAGTACTTC.

The chain combines TRBV5-6 with TRBJ2-3; D is undetermined. CDR3 length: 14 residues. Germline-derived CDR1 and CDR2 are SGHDT and YYEEEE. V was cut by 2 bases and J by 1 base, with 8 bases left in between. The CDR3 region has the DNA TGTGCCAGCAGCTTCGGTTTAGGCACAGATACGCAGTATTTT. Residues: CASSFGLGTDTQYF.

This chain connects TRBV14 to TRBJ2-7; 11 positions agree with TRBD2. This CDR3 spans 18 amino acids. CDR1 and CDR2 from the germline V gene are SGHDN and FVKESK. V dropped 1 base and J dropped 6; count of bases not matched to a gene: 14. CDR3 in amino acids: CASSQGIVAGGPVSEQYF. The CDR3 DNA is TGTGCCAGCAGCCAAGGGATAGTAGCGGGGGGGCCGGTCAGCGAGCAGTACTTC.

V and J are TRBV6-5 and TRBJ1-1; no firm D call. Germline loops: CDR1 MNHEY, CDR2 SVGAGI. V shed 3 bases and J shed 0 bases, with 8 bases lying between them. The CDR3 sequence is 14 residues long. The CDR3 protein is CASSYDLMNTEAFF. Here the CDR3 DNA reads TGTGCCAGCAGTTATGACCTTATGAACACTGAAGCTTTCTTT.

The chain joins TRBV10-3 to TRBJ2-3; D is tentatively TRBD1 or TRBD2 (5 bases each). The V and J ends lost 9 bases and 6 bases respectively, with 22 bases between them. Germline V gene data show CDR1 as ENHRY and CDR2 as SYGVKD. This CDR3 comprises 15 residues. Here the CDR3 DNA reads TGTGCCATTTCCGATGGGACCACATCGGGGGATACGCAGTATTTT. Translated, it gives CAISDGTTSGDTQYF.

This clone was picked up one time. The rearrangement links TRBV7-2 to TRBJ2-7; D is ambiguous. V was cut by 2 bases and J by 2 bases, with 13 bases left in between. Germline values: CDR1 SGHTA, CDR2 FQGNSA. This CDR3 comprises 15 residues. CDR3 loop: CASSLIRAAAYEQYF. In DNA form, the CDR3 reads TGTGCCAGCAGCTTAATTCGGGCGGCCGCCTACGAGCAGTACTTC.

The chain is built from TRBV27 and TRBJ2-7; 7 bases agree with TRBD2. Germline CDR1 and CDR2: MNHEY and SMNVEV (reference sequence). V was clipped by 11 bases and J by 4 bases; unmatched bases: 14. There are 14 residues in the CDR3. The CDR3 here is CASARGGPIYEQYF. The CDR3 region has the DNA TGTGCCTCCGCCCGCGGGGGTCCCATATACGAGCAGTACTTC.

The rearrangement links TRBV15 to TRBJ2-2, with a weak D call TRBD1 (5 bases). Trimming took off 3 bases at V and 1 base at J, with 6 bases between the two ends. There are 14 residues in the CDR3. The germline V gene encodes CDR1 LNHNV and CDR2 YYDKDF (reference sequence). The CDR3 DNA follows: TGTGCCACCAGCAGCGACAGGAACACCGGGGAGCTGTTTTTT. Translated: CATSSDRNTGELFF.

The chain recombines TRBV7-5 with TRBJ2-3; the table gives TRBD1 as D, unverified against the DNA. TRBV7-5 is designated a pseudogene. The CDR3 sequence is 16 residues long. The CDR3 loop reads CARSLGTGGLTDTQYF. Written as DNA, the CDR3 is TGTGCCAGAAGCTTAGGGACAGGGGGCCTCACAGATACGCAGTATTTT.

The chain joins TRBV2 to TRBJ2-7; D gene uncertain. Germline CDR1 SNHLY, CDR2 FYNNEI. CDR3 length: 11 amino acids. V lost 5 bases and J lost 3, with 5 bases in between. For the CDR3, the DNA is TGTGCCAGCAGTCCCCTCTACGAGCAGTACTTC. The encoded protein is CASSPLYEQYF.

This rearrangement joins TRBV7-7 to TRBJ2-1, with 11 bases fitting TRBD2. V shed 5 bases and J 6 bases; nucleotides not matched to a gene: 12. CDR1 and CDR2 (germline): SSHAT, FNYEAQ (reference sequence). There are 17 residues in the CDR3. This CDR3 reads CASSLGASGGPGNEQFF. The CDR3 DNA reads TGTGCCAGCAGCCTTGGAGCTAGCGGGGGGCCGGGCAATGAGCAGTTCTTC.

The chain couples TRBV9 to TRBJ1-1, with D possibly being TRBD1 (5 bases). The germline V gene has CDR1 SGDLS and CDR2 YYNGEE. CDR3 length: 14 amino acids. Trimming shortened V by 4 bases and J by 0 bases, and 10 bases separated the two germline ends. DNA of the CDR3: TGTGCCAGCAGCCAACAGGAGCTGAACACTGAAGCTTTCTTT. It is translated as CASSQQELNTEAFF.